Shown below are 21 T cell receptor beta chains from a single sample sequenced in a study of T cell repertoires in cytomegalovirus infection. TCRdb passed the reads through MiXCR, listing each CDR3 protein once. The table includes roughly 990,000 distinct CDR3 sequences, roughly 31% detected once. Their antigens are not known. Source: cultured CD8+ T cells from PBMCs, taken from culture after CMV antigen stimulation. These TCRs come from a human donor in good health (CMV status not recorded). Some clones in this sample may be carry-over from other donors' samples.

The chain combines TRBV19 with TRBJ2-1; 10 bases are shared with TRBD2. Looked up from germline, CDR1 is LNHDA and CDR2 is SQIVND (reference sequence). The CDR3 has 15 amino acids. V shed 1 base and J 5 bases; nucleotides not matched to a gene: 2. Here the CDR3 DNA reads TGTGCCAGTAGTATAGTCAGCGGGGGGGACAATGAGCAGTTCTTC. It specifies CASSIVSGGDNEQFF.

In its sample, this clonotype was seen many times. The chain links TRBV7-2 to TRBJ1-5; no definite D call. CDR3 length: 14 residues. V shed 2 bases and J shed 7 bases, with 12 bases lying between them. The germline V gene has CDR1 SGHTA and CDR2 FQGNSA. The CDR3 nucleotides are TGTGCCAGCAGCTTACTTGGGGTGGGACAGCCCCAGCATTTT. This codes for CASSLLGVGQPQHF.

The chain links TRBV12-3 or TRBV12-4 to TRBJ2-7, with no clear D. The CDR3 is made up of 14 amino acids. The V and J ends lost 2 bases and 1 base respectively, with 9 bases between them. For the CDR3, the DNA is TGTGCCAGCAGTTTATCCAGCCTATCCTACGAGCAGTACGTC. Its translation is CASSLSSLSYEQYV.

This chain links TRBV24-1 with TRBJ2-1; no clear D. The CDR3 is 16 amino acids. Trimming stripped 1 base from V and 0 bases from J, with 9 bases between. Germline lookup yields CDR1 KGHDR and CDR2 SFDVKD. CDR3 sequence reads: CATSDFSQSSYNEQFF. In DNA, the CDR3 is TGTGCCACCAGTGATTTCTCTCAGAGCTCCTACAATGAGCAGTTCTTC.

In DNA form, the CDR3 reads TGTGCCAGCAGCTTCAGGGGGCCGAGGGAGACCCAGTACTTC. This gives the protein CASSFRGPRETQYF. This sequence joins TRBV5-6 and TRBJ2-5; 8 bases are a match to TRBD1. The junction had 5 bases not matched to a gene; V was cut back by 2 bases and J by 5 bases. Germline V CDR1 and CDR2: SGHDT, YYEEEE. The CDR3 consists of 14 residues. The entire variable domain, with the rest obtained from reference TRBV5-6 and TRBJ2-5, is as follows: DAGVTQSPTHLIKTRGQQVTLRCSPKSGHDTVSWYQQALGQGPQFIFQYYEEEERQRGNFPDRFSGHQFPNYSSELNVNALLLGDSALYLCASSFRGPRETQYFGPGTRLLVL.

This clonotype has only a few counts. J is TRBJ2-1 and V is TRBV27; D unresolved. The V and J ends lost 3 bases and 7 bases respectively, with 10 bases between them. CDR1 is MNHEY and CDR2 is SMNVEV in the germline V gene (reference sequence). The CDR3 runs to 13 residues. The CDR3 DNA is TGTGCCAGCAGTTTCGTCTCCTCAAATGAGCAGTTCTTC. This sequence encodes CASSFVSSNEQFF.

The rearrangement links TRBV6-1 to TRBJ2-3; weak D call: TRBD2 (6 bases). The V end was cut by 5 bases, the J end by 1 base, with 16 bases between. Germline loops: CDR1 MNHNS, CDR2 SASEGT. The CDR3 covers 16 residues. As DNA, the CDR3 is TGTGCCAGCAGTTTTCACCGGGACTCCGGCACAGATACGCAGTATTTT. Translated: CASSFHRDSGTDTQYF.

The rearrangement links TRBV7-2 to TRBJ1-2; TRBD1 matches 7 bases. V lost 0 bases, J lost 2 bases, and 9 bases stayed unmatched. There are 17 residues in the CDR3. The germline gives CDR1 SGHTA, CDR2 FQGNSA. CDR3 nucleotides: TGTGCCAGCAGCTTAGCGGGAGGCCCCAGGGGGAACTATGGCTACACCTTC. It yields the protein CASSLAGGPRGNYGYTF. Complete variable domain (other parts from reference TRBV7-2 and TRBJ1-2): GAGVSQSPSNKVTEKGKDVELRCDPISGHTALYWYRQSLGQGLEFLIYFQGNSAPDKSGLPSDRFSAERTGGSVSTLTIQRTQQEDSAVYLCASSLAGGPRGNYGYTFGSGTRLTVV.

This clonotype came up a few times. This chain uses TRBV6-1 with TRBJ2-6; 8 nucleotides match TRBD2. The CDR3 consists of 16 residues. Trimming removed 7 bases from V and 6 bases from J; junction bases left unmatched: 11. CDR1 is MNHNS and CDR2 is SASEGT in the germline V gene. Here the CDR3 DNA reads TGTGCCAGCACCAATACCCCGGGGGGGGTGGCCAACGTCCTGACTTTC. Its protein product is CASTNTPGGVANVLTF.

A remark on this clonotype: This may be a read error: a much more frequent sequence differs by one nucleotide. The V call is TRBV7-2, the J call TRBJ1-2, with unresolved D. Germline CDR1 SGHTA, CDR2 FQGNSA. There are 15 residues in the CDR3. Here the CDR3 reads CASNLDGQEDLGYTF. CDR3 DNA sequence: TGTGCCAGCAACTTAGACGGGCAGGAGGATCTTGGCTACACCTTC. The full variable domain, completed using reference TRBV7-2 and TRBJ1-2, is GAGVSQSPSNKVTEKGKDVELRCDPISGHTALYWYRQSLGQGLEFLIYFQGNSAPDKSGLPSDRFSAERTGGSVSTLTIQRTQQEDSAVYLCASNLDGQEDLGYTFGSGTRLTVV.

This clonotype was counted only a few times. In DNA form, the CDR3 reads TGTGCCAGCAGTTACCGGCAGTATGGGGCCAACGTCCTGACTTTC. Its protein product is CASSYRQYGANVLTF. This chain links TRBV6-2 or TRBV6-3 with TRBJ2-6; D call uncertain. The CDR3 is 15 residues long. Germline V gene lookup returns CDR1 MNHEY and CDR2 SVGEGT. Trimming pared 2 bases from V and 3 bases from J, leaving 8 bases between.

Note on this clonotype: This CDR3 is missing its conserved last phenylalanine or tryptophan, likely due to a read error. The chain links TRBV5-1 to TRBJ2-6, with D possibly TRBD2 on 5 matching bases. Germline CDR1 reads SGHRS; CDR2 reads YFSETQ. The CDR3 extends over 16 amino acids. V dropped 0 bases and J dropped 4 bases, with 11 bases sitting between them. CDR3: CASSLGLDFGANVLTS. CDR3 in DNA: TGCGCCAGCAGCTTGGGGTTGGACTTCGGGGCCAACGTCCTGACTTCC.

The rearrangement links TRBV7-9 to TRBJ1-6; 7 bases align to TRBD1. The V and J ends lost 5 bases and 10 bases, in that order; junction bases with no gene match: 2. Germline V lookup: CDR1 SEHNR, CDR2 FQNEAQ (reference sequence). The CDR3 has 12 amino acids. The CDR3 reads CASSMGQSPLHF. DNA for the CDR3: TGTGCCAGCAGCATGGGACAGTCACCCCTCCACTTT.

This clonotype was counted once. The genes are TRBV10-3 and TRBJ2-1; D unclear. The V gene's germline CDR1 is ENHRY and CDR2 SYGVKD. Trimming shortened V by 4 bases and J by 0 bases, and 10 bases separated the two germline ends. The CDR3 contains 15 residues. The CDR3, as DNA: TGTGCCATCAGTGGGGCGTCGAGCTCCTACAATGAGCAGTTCTTC. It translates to CAISGASSSYNEQFF.

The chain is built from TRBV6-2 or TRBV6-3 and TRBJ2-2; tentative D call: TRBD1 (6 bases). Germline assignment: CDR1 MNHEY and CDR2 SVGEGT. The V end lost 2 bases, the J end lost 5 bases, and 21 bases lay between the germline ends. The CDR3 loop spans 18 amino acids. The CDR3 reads CASSYPELVTGITGELFF. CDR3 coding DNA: TGTGCCAGCAGTTACCCCGAGTTGGTGACAGGTATAACCGGGGAGCTGTTTTTT.

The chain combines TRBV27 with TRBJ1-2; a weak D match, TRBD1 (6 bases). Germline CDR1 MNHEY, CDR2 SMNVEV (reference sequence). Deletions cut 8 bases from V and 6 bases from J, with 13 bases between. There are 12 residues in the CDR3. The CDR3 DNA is TGTGCCAGCTGGGGGGGGGCCCATGGCTACACCTTC. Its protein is CASWGGAHGYTF.

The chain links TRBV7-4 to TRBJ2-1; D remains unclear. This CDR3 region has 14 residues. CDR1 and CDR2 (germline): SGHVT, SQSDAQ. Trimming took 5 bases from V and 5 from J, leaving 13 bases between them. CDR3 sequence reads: CASSQSGGHNEQFF. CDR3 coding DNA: TGTGCCAGCAGCCAAAGTGGCGGTCACAATGAGCAGTTCTTC. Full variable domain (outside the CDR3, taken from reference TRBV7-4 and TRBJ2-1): GAGVSQSPRYKVAKRGRDVALRCDSISGHVTLYWYRQTLGQGSEVLTYSQSDAQRDKSGRPSGRFSAERPERSVSTLKIQRTEQGDSAVYLCASSQSGGHNEQFFGPGTRLTVL.

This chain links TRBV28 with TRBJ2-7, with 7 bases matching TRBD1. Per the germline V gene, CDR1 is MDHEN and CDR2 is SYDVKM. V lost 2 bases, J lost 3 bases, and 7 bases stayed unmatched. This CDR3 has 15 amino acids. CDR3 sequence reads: CASSLVGTADYEQYV. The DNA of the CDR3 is TGTGCCAGCAGTTTAGTCGGGACAGCAGACTACGAGCAGTACGTC.

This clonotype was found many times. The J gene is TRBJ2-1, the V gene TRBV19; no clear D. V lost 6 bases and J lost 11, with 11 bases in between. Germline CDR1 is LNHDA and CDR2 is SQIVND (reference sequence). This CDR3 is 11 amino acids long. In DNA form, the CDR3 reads TGTGCCAGTAGACTATTTAATCAGCAGTTCTTC. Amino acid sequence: CASRLFNQQFF.

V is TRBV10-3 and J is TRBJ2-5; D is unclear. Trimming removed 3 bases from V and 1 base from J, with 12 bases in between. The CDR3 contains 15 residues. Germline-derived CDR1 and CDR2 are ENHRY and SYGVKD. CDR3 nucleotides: TGTGCCATCAGTGAAGTATGGGGTCTCCAAGAGACCCAGTACTTC. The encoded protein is CAISEVWGLQETQYF.

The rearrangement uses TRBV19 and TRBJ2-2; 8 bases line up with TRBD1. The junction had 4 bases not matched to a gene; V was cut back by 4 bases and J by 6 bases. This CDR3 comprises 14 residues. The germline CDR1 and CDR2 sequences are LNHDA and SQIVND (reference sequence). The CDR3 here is CASSRGQASGELFF. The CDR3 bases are TGTGCCAGTAGTAGGGGACAGGCGTCCGGGGAGCTGTTTTTT.